This T cell receptor (beta chain) was identified during a study of human T cells and chemical hapten exposure. Each CDR3 protein is one row after TCRdb ran MiXCR on the RACE reads. This table has about 170,000 distinct CDR3 sequences, 25% to 30% appearing once. CDR3 length: 15 amino acids. The germline CDR1 and CDR2 sequences are MGHRA and YSYEKL. Trimming took off 3 bases at V and 0 bases at J, with 9 bases between the two ends. The time point was: patch test 3, about 24 weeks after DPC sensitization. The treatment was: therapeutic diphenylcyclopropenone sensitization with weekly scalp DPC. Sequencing used whole blood, obtained in connection with sensitization to the hapten diphenylcyclopropenone (DPC). The J gene is TRBJ1-3, the V gene TRBV4-1; tentative D call: TRBD1 (6 bases). The sequence derives from a woman aged 18 to 35 with alopecia areata. Some clones in this sample may be carry-over from other donors' samples. The DNA for the CDR3 is TGCGCCAGCAGCCAGGGGACACTCTCTGGAAACACCATATATTTT. Translating gives CASSQGTLSGNTIYF.